The 5 T cell receptor beta chains below all came from one sample that was sequenced in a study of technical replicates of blood from a few donors. The table came from immunoSEQ multiplex PCR; TCRdb's copy has only in-frame clones and leaves some out. Among around 50,000 clones listed, 80% to 95% were seen once. What was sequenced was PBMCs. These receptors were collected from a human donor in good health. Some clones in this sample may be carry-over from other donors' samples.

This chain links TRBV4-1 with TRBJ2-1; a weak D match, TRBD2 (6 bases). Germline CDR1 reads MGHRA; CDR2 reads YSYEKL. Between the trimmed V and J ends, which lost 3 bases and 4 bases, there was a span of 16 bases. The CDR3 runs to 16 residues. The CDR3 DNA is TGCGCCAGCAGCCAGGACCCGGGAGTCGGGTACAATGAGCAGTTCTTC. Translation: CASSQDPGVGYNEQFF.

This sequence joins TRBV4-3 and TRBJ1-1, with 8 bases aligning to TRBD1. V shed 0 bases, J shed 1 base, and the junction held 7 bases outside the gene matches. Germline V gene data show CDR1 as LGHNA and CDR2 as YSLEER. The CDR3 length is 17 residues. The CDR3 DNA follows: TGCGCCAGCAGCCAAGACCGACAGGGGCCGACGAACACTGAAGCTTTCTTT. It yields the protein CASSQDRQGPTNTEAFF.

The chain is built from TRBV11-2 and TRBJ2-2, with a possible D match to TRBD1 (5 bases). This CDR3 is 15 amino acids long. The germline V and J ends were trimmed by 5 bases and 1 base, with 11 bases remaining between them. Germline loops: CDR1 SGHAT, CDR2 FQNNGV. CDR3 protein: CASSPQGMNTGELFF. The CDR3 DNA reads TGTGCCAGCAGCCCTCAGGGAATGAACACCGGGGAGCTGTTTTTT.

The V and J genes are TRBV5-4 and TRBJ1-6, with TRBD1 matching 8 bases. The ends lost 4 bases at V and 7 bases at J; junction bases unmatched: 7. The CDR3 sequence is 15 residues long. Germline assignment: CDR1 SGHNT and CDR2 YYREEE (reference sequence). Written as DNA, the CDR3 is TGTGCCAGCAGCGTGGACAGGGCGCCCAATTCACCCCTCCACTTT. Residues: CASSVDRAPNSPLHF.

V and J are TRBV14 and TRBJ1-1; D not resolved. The CDR3 runs to 15 residues. Germline loops: CDR1 SGHDN, CDR2 FVKESK. V lost 1 base, J lost 5 bases, and 14 bases lay in between. CDR3: CASSQGGSEGTEAFF. Written as DNA, the CDR3 is TGTGCCAGCAGCCAAGGGGGAAGTGAGGGAACTGAAGCTTTCTTT.